Listed below are T cell receptor beta chains from one sample, sequenced in a study of regulatory T cells in long-lasting Graves disease. TCRdb independently ran MiXCR on the multiplex PCR reads; one entry per CDR3 protein. The data contain some 420,000 distinct CDR3 sequences, about 20% of them singletons. The source was peripheral blood mononuclear cells (PBMCs), collected when the disease was refractory, from a patient treated with antithyroid drugs. The receptors here all came from a female donor with Graves disease. Each CDR3 is given with its conserved first and last residue. The order of the fields is D gene, J gene, V gene, clone size, CDR3 protein, CDR3 DNA. A D gene is named only where the DNA matches it firmly. Clone size is shown for a subset of rows, as once, few, many or a class of expanded clone.

D: .
J: TRBJ1-1
V: TRBV19
size: .
CDR3: CASSGEQGNTEAFF
DNA: TGTGCCAGTTCGGGTGAACAGGGCAACACTGAAGCTTTCTTT

D: .
J: TRBJ2-6
V: TRBV7-6
size: .
CDR3: CASSPDTARANVLTF
DNA: TGTGCCAGCAGCCCGGACACGGCGAGGGCCAACGTCCTGACTTTC

D: .
J: TRBJ1-2
V: TRBV10-3
size: .
CDR3: CAISEGPGIYGYTF
DNA: TGTGCCATCAGTGAGGGGCCAGGGATCTATGGCTACACCTTC

D: TRBD2
J: TRBJ2-5
V: TRBV6-9
size: .
CDR3: CASSFEVGGETQYF
DNA: TGTGCCAGCAGTTTCGAGGTGGGGGGGGAGACCCAGTACTTC

D: .
J: TRBJ1-3
V: TRBV19
size: .
CDR3: CASSIVGVGGNTIYF
DNA: TGTGCCAGTAGTATAGTAGGGGTTGGCGGAAACACCATATATTTT

D: TRBD1
J: TRBJ1-4
V: TRBV5-1
size: many
CDR3: CASSAGQTTATNEKLFF
DNA: TGCGCCAGCAGCGCGGGACAGACCACGGCAACTAATGAAAAACTGTTTTTT

D: .
J: TRBJ2-1
V: TRBV4-3
size: .
CDR3: CASSQVEGQSSYNEQFF
DNA: TGCGCCAGCAGCCAGGTCGAGGGGCAAAGCTCCTACAATGAGCAGTTCTTC

D: .
J: TRBJ1-5
V: TRBV28
size: many
CDR3: CASSFILGNQPQHF
DNA: TGTGCCAGCAGTTTCATCCTGGGAAATCAGCCCCAGCATTTT

D: .
J: TRBJ1-2
V: TRBV29-1
size: many
CDR3: CSGGRGEAAGYTF
DNA: TGCAGCGGGGGACGGGGTGAGGCCGCTGGCTACACCTTC

D: .
J: TRBJ2-7
V: TRBV7-2
size: many
CDR3: CASSLGWVYQSYEQYF
DNA: TGTGCCAGCAGCTTAGGTTGGGTCTATCAATCCTACGAGCAGTACTTC

D: .
J: TRBJ1-2
V: TRBV29-1
size: .
CDR3: CSVRDTYGYTF
DNA: TGCAGCGTTAGGGACACCTATGGCTACACCTTC

D: .
J: TRBJ1-2
V: TRBV6-5
size: few
CDR3: CASSYSQGRNGYTF
DNA: TGTGCCAGCAGTTACTCACAGGGTAGAAACGGCTACACCTTC

D: .
J: TRBJ1-6
V: TRBV12-3/TRBV12-4
size: many
CDR3: CASSFRAGVDSPLHF
DNA: TGTGCCAGCAGTTTTAGGGCGGGGGTGGATTCACCCCTCCACTTT

D: TRBD1
J: TRBJ1-2
V: TRBV7-3
size: many
CDR3: CASSQGGVPLLYGYTF
DNA: TGTGCCAGCAGCCAGGGGGGCGTCCCTCTCCTCTATGGCTACACCTTC

D: .
J: TRBJ1-4
V: TRBV28
size: many
CDR3: CASIRSSNEKLFF
DNA: TGTGCCAGCATCCGGAGCAGTAATGAAAAACTGTTTTTT

D: TRBD2
J: TRBJ2-2
V: TRBV5-1
size: .
CDR3: CASSLFVAGETGELFF
DNA: TGCGCCAGCAGCTTGTTTGTGGCGGGAGAGACCGGGGAGCTGTTTTTT

D: TRBD2
J: TRBJ2-7
V: TRBV28
size: many
CDR3: CASSWSLLAGGPNEQYF
DNA: TGTGCCAGCAGTTGGTCTTTACTAGCGGGAGGGCCGAACGAGCAGTACTTC

D: TRBD1
J: TRBJ2-7
V: TRBV30
size: once
CDR3: CAQDRGPYEQYF
DNA: TGTGCGCAGGACAGGGGACCCTACGAGCAGTACTTC

D: .
J: TRBJ1-2
V: TRBV25-1
size: .
CDR3: CASAVGRGYGYTF
DNA: TGTGCCAGCGCGGTAGGGAGGGGCTATGGCTACACCTTC

D: .
J: TRBJ2-5
V: TRBV2
size: many
CDR3: CASSRLVEETQYF
DNA: TGTGCCAGCAGCCGACTAGTCGAAGAGACCCAGTACTTC

D: .
J: TRBJ2-7
V: TRBV2
size: many
CDR3: CASMIPGIRTYEQYF
DNA: TGTGCCAGCATGATTCCAGGAATCAGGACCTACGAGCAGTACTTC

D: .
J: TRBJ1-6
V: TRBV12-3/TRBV12-4
size: many
CDR3: CASSLVTGQNSPLHF
DNA: TGTGCCAGCAGTTTAGTTACTGGACAGAATTCACCCCTCCACTTT

D: TRBD1
J: TRBJ1-2
V: TRBV28
size: many
CDR3: CASSLDRVGYTF
DNA: TGTGCCAGCAGCCTGGACAGGGTTGGCTACACCTTC

D: TRBD1
J: TRBJ2-7
V: TRBV20-1
size: many
CDR3: CSATGVLNSYEQYF
DNA: TGCAGTGCCACAGGGGTCCTCAACTCCTACGAGCAGTACTTC